Given below is one TCR beta chain in context. The antigen is unknown. This entry belongs to a study of PD-L1 blockade in urothelial cancer. The overall study: The year 2014 saw patients start atezolizumab, 1,200 mg intravenously every 3 weeks. Most patients, about 85% of the roughly 29, were males with bladder-origin cancer. Analyzed time points were 3 weeks (second dose) and 6 weeks after therapy began. Findings of the study overall: Below-median TCR clonality that was measured in pretreatment blood predicted better survival.

Sequencing used immunoSEQ multiplex PCR; TCRdb keeps in-frame clones, though not all of them. The sample carries under 55,000 clones, under 90% recorded once. The origin of this receptor is a middle-aged man with urothelial cancer. Sequences were derived from PBMCs, sampled around atezolizumab (anti-PD-L1) treatment.

Here the CDR3 reads CASSAIAEGGEQYF. For the CDR3, the DNA is TGTGCCAGCAGCGCTATAGCGGAGGGAGGCGAGCAGTACTTC. The chain uses TRBV9 and TRBJ2-7; TRBD2 is a possible D gene (6 bases). CDR3 length: 14 residues. Germline V gene sequence: CDR1 SGDLS, CDR2 YYNGEE. Trimming removed 3 bases from V and 6 bases from J, with 16 bases in between.